The rows below give T cell receptor beta chains drawn from one sample of a study of blood T cell repertoires in COVID-19. Sequencing used immunoSEQ multiplex PCR; TCRdb keeps in-frame clones, though not all of them. Here the sample spans about 140,000 clones, about 86% being singletons. The sample consisted of peripheral blood. Receptors were obtained from a woman aged 60-70 years with acute or convalescent COVID-19. The CDR3 runs from the conserved cysteine through the conserved F or W. D genes are given only for firm matches. Where a row states a size, it is once, few, many or the class of an expanded clone; other rows omit it.

-,TRBV7-2,TRBJ2-7,TRBD2,TGTGCCAGCGGAAAAATAGCGGGGTGGTCCTACGAGCAGTACTTC,CASGKIAGWSYEQYF
-,TRBV4-3,TRBJ2-7,-,TGCGCCAGCAGCCAAGATCTTTGGAGGGCGAAGGATTACGAGCAGTACTTC,CASSQDLWRAKDYEQYF
-,TRBV7-9,TRBJ2-5,TRBD1,TGTGCCAGCCGCGGGACAGGCCCTTTCCAAGAGACCCAGTACTTC,CASRGTGPFQETQYF
-,TRBV5-1,TRBJ2-7,-,TGCGCCAGCAAACCCTCGTCGGACAACTACGAGCAGTACTTC,CASKPSSDNYEQYF
once,TRBV2,TRBJ1-6,-,TGTGCCGGAAAGACAGGCTATAATTCACCCCTCCACTTT,CAGKTGYNSPLHF
-,TRBV18,TRBJ2-1,-,TGTGCCAGCTCGCCGGACGGGAGCTCCTACAATGAGCAGTTCTTC,CASSPDGSSYNEQFF
-,TRBV5-1,TRBJ2-2,TRBD1,TGCGCCAGCAGCCCCCGGGACAGCGCGAACACCGGGGAGCTGTTTTTT,CASSPRDSANTGELFF
-,TRBV5-4,TRBJ1-6,-,TGTGCCAGCAGCCGGGACACCAATTCACCCCTCCACTTT,CASSRDTNSPLHF
-,TRBV3-1/TRBV3-2,TRBJ1-2,-,TGTGCCAGCAGCCAAGATCTGGCGGGCAGGACGGCAGGCTACACCTTC,CASSQDLAGRTAGYTF
-,TRBV3-1/TRBV3-2,TRBJ2-3,TRBD2,TGTGCCAGCAGCCATGCCCCGGGACTAGCCGGTAAAACGCAGTATTTT,CASSHAPGLAGKTQYF
-,TRBV29-1,TRBJ2-5,TRBD1,TGCAGCGTCCGACAGGGATTAGAGACCCAGTACTTC,CSVRQGLETQYF
-,TRBV6-5,TRBJ2-3,-,TGTGCCAGCAGTCCAGACAGCGTCACAGATACGCAGTATTTT,CASSPDSVTDTQYF
-,TRBV5-5,TRBJ2-7,TRBD1,TGTGCCAGCAGATGGACAGGGGGAAGTCGCGAGCAGTACTTC,CASRWTGGSREQYF
-,TRBV6-5,TRBJ1-2,TRBD1,TGTGCCAGCAGTACCGGACAGGTCTACTATGGCTACACCTTC,CASSTGQVYYGYTF
-,TRBV10-3,TRBJ2-5,TRBD1,TGTGCCATCAGTGACTCCGGGACAGGAGAGAGGGGAGAGACCCAGTACTTC,CAISDSGTGERGETQYF
-,TRBV7-2,TRBJ2-7,-,TGTGCCAGCAGCTTAGGGGCGGGTAGCTCCTACGAGCAGTACTTC,CASSLGAGSSYEQYF
once,TRBV7-6,TRBJ2-3,TRBD2,TGTGCCAGCAGCTATGGACTAGCGGGAACAGGGACAGATACGCAGTATTTT,CASSYGLAGTGTDTQYF
-,TRBV19,TRBJ1-5,-,TGTGCCAGTAGTATCTTAGCACAGGCCTATCAGCCCCAGCATTTT,CASSILAQAYQPQHF
-,TRBV5-1,TRBJ1-1,-,TGCGCCAGCTCCGCCCAGGCGAACACTGAAGCTTTCTTT,CASSAQANTEAFF
-,TRBV19,TRBJ1-4,-,TGTGACGGACATACCATCATCAAGATGCGGGGTAATGAAAAACTGTTTTTT,CDGHTIIKMRGNEKLFF
-,TRBV19,TRBJ2-1,TRBD2,TGTGCCACACAATTAGCGGGGGGGCCTTGGGAGCAGTTCTTC,CATQLAGGPWEQFF
-,TRBV11-1,TRBJ1-1,TRBD1,TGTGCCAGCAGCTTACTTAACAGGGGCACTGAAGCTTTCTTT,CASSLLNRGTEAFF
-,TRBV19,TRBJ2-3,TRBD1,TGTGCCAGTCCGAGGGGAACAGGGGTGAGGTCCGCAGATACGCAGTATTTT,CASPRGTGVRSADTQYF
-,TRBV6-6,TRBJ1-1,-,TGTGCCAGCAGTTATGAAGGGGACACTGAAGCTTTCTTT,CASSYEGDTEAFF
-,TRBV28,TRBJ2-1,-,TGTGCCAGCACCACGGCGGGGTCCTACAATGAGCAGTTCTTC,CASTTAGSYNEQFF
-,TRBV19,TRBJ1-2,-,TGTGCCAGTAGTAACCTGGACGTAGGAGGTGGCTACACCTTC,CASSNLDVGGGYTF
few,TRBV6-5,TRBJ1-1,TRBD1,TGTGCCAGCAGTTTACGACAGGGCCCGAACACTGAAGCTTTCTTT,CASSLRQGPNTEAFF
-,TRBV5-4,TRBJ1-2,TRBD1,TGTGCCAGCAGCTTGGCGACAGGGGTGGACTATGGCTACACCTTC,CASSLATGVDYGYTF
-,TRBV19,TRBJ2-1,TRBD2,TGTGCCAGTAGTAACGCGGGGGGGAAGAATGAGCAGTTCTTC,CASSNAGGKNEQFF
-,TRBV21-1,TRBJ2-3,-,TGTGCCAGCAGCAAAGTCCCAGGGGGCACAGATACGCAGTATTTT,CASSKVPGGTDTQYF
-,TRBV3-1/TRBV3-2,TRBJ2-2,-,TGTGCCAGCAGCCGGTGGACACGGAACACCGGGGAGCTGTTTTTT,CASSRWTRNTGELFF
-,TRBV7-9,TRBJ2-5,-,TGTGCCAGCAGCCCGGGACTGCCGGAGACCCAGTACTTC,CASSPGLPETQYF
-,TRBV6-6,TRBJ2-3,-,TGTGCCAGCAGTCCCGGAGATTGGGGGGGGGCGGTAGTGACAGATACGCAGTATTTT,CASSPGDWGGAVVTDTQYF
-,TRBV11-3,TRBJ2-1,TRBD2,TGTGCCAGCACCCCTATAGCGGGGAGCTACAATGAGCAGTTCTTC,CASTPIAGSYNEQFF
-,TRBV9,TRBJ2-2,-,TGTGCCAGCAGCCCCCAGACAGTCACCGGGGAGCTGTTTTTT,CASSPQTVTGELFF
-,TRBV18,TRBJ2-2,-,TGTGCCAGCTCACGACTAAGCGGAAACACCGGGGAGCTGTTTTTT,CASSRLSGNTGELFF
once,TRBV6-1,TRBJ1-2,-,TGTGCCAGCAGTGAAGCTCAGGGTAAAGGCTACACCTTC,CASSEAQGKGYTF
-,TRBV10-1,TRBJ2-1,TRBD1,TGCGCCAGCAGTGAGTCCGGGACAGGGTACAATGAGCAGTTCTTC,CASSESGTGYNEQFF
-,TRBV9,TRBJ2-7,-,TGTGCCAGCAGCGTAGGGCAGGGAGGCGAGCAGTACTTC,CASSVGQGGEQYF
-,TRBV9,TRBJ2-1,-,TGTGCCAGCAGCGGTCAGGGCTCCTACAATGAGCAGTTCTTC,CASSGQGSYNEQFF
few,TRBV27,TRBJ1-1,-,TGTGCCAGCAGTTTAGGTCATACAAAGAACACTGAAGCTTTCTTT,CASSLGHTKNTEAFF
-,TRBV18,TRBJ2-1,TRBD1,TGTGCCAGCTCAGTGGGACAGGGAAACAATGAGCAGTTCTTC,CASSVGQGNNEQFF
-,TRBV13,TRBJ1-2,TRBD1,TGTGCCAGCAGCTTAGGTTTTCCGGGACAGCAACTTTCCGACCCCCGATCTCGCTATGGCTACACCTTC,CASSLGFPGQQLSDPRSRYGYTF
many,TRBV11-2,TRBJ2-7,TRBD2,TGTGCCAGCAGCCTTAACTTAAGTCCGACTAGCTTGAAAACCTACGAGCAGTACTTC,CASSLNLSPTSLKTYEQYF
-,TRBV3-1/TRBV3-2,TRBJ2-1,TRBD2,TGTGCCAGCAGCCACTCTAGCGGGGGAAAAAATGAGCAGTTCTTC,CASSHSSGGKNEQFF
-,TRBV11-3,TRBJ2-2,TRBD2,TGTGCCAGCAGCTTCCGGACTAGCGGGCGGAACACCGGGGAGCTGTTTTTT,CASSFRTSGRNTGELFF
-,TRBV28,TRBJ2-7,TRBD1,TGTGCCAGCAGCCCCTCAAAAAGGACAGGCCACAGGAGCTCCTACGAGCAGTACTTC,CASSPSKRTGHRSSYEQYF
once,TRBV18,TRBJ1-2,TRBD1,TGTGCCAGCTCACCTGACAGGGCCTATGGCTACACCTTC,CASSPDRAYGYTF
-,TRBV2,TRBJ2-6,TRBD1,TGTGCCAGCAGTGTGGGACAGGCTGGGGCCAACGTCCTGACTTTC,CASSVGQAGANVLTF
-,TRBV6-5,TRBJ2-7,-,TGTGCCAGCACCCAATCCTGGGCCAGCTCCTACGAGCAGTACTTC,CASTQSWASSYEQYF
-,TRBV5-4,TRBJ2-5,-,TGTGCCAGCAGCTTGTGGCAGGGCCGACAAGAGACCCAGTACTTC,CASSLWQGRQETQYF
once,TRBV5-1,TRBJ2-5,TRBD2,TGCGCCAGCAGAAATAGCGGGGGCCAAGTTAGGGAGACCCAGTACTTC,CASRNSGGQVRETQYF
-,TRBV5-3,TRBJ2-1,TRBD2,TGTGCCAGAAGCTTGGAACGGGGGGGTCTCGGCTGCAATGAGCAGTTCTTC,CARSLERGGLGCNEQFF
-,TRBV5-1,TRBJ2-5,TRBD2,TGCGCCAGCAGCTTGGGGGGGACTAGCGGAGAGACCCAGTACTTC,CASSLGGTSGETQYF
-,TRBV6-5,TRBJ2-7,TRBD2,TGTGCCAGCAGGGCGGGGGAGGGAAGCTCCTACGAGCAGTACTTC,CASRAGEGSSYEQYF
-,TRBV28,TRBJ2-1,TRBD2,TGTGCCAGCAGCCCCATAGCGGGGGTCTACAATGAGCAGTTCTTC,CASSPIAGVYNEQFF
-,TRBV7-2,TRBJ2-1,TRBD2,TGTGCCAGCAGCGCGACGTCGGGACTAGCGGGGTTGAATGAGCAGTTCTTC,CASSATSGLAGLNEQFF
once,TRBV11-2,TRBJ1-2,TRBD1,TGTGCCAGCAGCCCCGGGACAGGGGGCGTTCATCTATATGGCTACACCTTC,CASSPGTGGVHLYGYTF
-,TRBV19,TRBJ1-5,TRBD1,TGTGCCAGTAGTTTCTTGGGCAGGGGGCGCGGCAATCAGCCCCAGCATTTT,CASSFLGRGRGNQPQHF
-,TRBV10-2,TRBJ2-7,-,TGCGCCAGCAGTGAGTCAGGAGGGCCCCTTGGGGAGCAGTACTTC,CASSESGGPLGEQYF